A selection of T cell receptor beta chains follows, all from one sample in a study of technical replicates of blood from a handful of donors. Clones were sequenced by immunoSEQ multiplex PCR, and TCRdb holds only the in-frame ones, with some missing. The table has fewer than 100,000 clones, over 85% seen once; the top ten hold roughly 0.35%. What was sequenced was T cells isolated from PBMCs. The receptors here all came from a human donor in good health. The CDR3 runs from the conserved cysteine through the conserved F or W. The order of the fields is J gene, D gene, clone size, V gene, CDR3 DNA, CDR3 protein. The D gene is left open where the match is weak. Expanded clones get a size class; other rows say once, few or many, or leave the size out.

>TRBJ1-1|TRBD1|NA|TRBV16
TGTGCCAGCAGCCCACTCTTTAGGACAGGGCTTACTGAAGCTTTCTTT
CASSPLFRTGLTEAFF
>TRBJ2-3|NA|NA|TRBV6-5
TGTGCCAGCAGTTACTCCCCGAGCACAGATACGCAGTATTTT
CASSYSPSTDTQYF
>TRBJ1-5|NA|NA|TRBV11-2
TGTGCCAGCAGCGCGGAGGTCTCTGACGTGGCGGATCAGCCCCAGCATTTT
CASSAEVSDVADQPQHF
>TRBJ1-2|NA|NA|TRBV19
TGTGCCAGTAAACACGGACACTATTCTAACTATGGCTACACCTTC
CASKHGHYSNYGYTF
>TRBJ1-2|TRBD1|NA|TRBV10-3
TGTGCCATCAGTGAGTCGGACAGGGGCTATGGCTACACCTTC
CAISESDRGYGYTF
>TRBJ2-7|TRBD1|once|TRBV27
TGTGCCAGCAGCCATGGACAGGGGGCCTACGAGCAGTACTTC
CASSHGQGAYEQYF
>TRBJ2-7|NA|once|TRBV2
TGTGCCAGCAGTCAAGGACACCTATACGAGCAGTACTTC
CASSQGHLYEQYF
>TRBJ2-3|TRBD2|NA|TRBV5-6
TGTGCCAGCAGCTTAAGACTAGCGGGAACTTACACAGATACGCAGTATTTT
CASSLRLAGTYTDTQYF
>TRBJ2-1|TRBD2|NA|TRBV2
TGTGCCAGCAGTGAATCGTTTCTAGCGGGCGCCTACAATGAGCAGTTCTTC
CASSESFLAGAYNEQFF
>TRBJ2-7|NA|NA|TRBV6-5
TGTGCCGGAGAGTCGGGAAACGAGCAGTACTTC
CAGESGNEQYF
>TRBJ2-7|TRBD1|NA|TRBV7-8
TGTGCCAGCAGCGCAAGGAGGACAGGGGGTTTCGACGAGCAGTACTTC
CASSARRTGGFDEQYF
>TRBJ2-1|NA|NA|TRBV7-9
TGTGCCAGCAGCACAGGCGCGGGACTTCCATCTTACAATGAGCAGTTCTTC
CASSTGAGLPSYNEQFF
>TRBJ2-7|NA|NA|TRBV11-2
TGTGCCAGCAGTCTAATGAGGAGGCACGAGCAGTACTTC
CASSLMRRHEQYF
>TRBJ1-4|NA|NA|TRBV7-6
TGTGCCAGCAGCAACAGCGGATGGACAGCTTTAAATGAAAAACTGTTTTTT
CASSNSGWTALNEKLFF
>TRBJ2-7|NA|NA|TRBV9
TGTGCCAGCAGCGCCCAAGCGGCTTCCAGCTCCTACGAGCAGTACTTC
CASSAQAASSSYEQYF
>TRBJ2-7|NA|NA|TRBV14
TGTGCCAGCAGCCCACTACAGGGCTACGAGCAGTACTTC
CASSPLQGYEQYF
>TRBJ2-7|NA|NA|TRBV4-1
TGCGCCAGCAGCCAAGTCCGGTGGTTCGAGCAGTACTTC
CASSQVRWFEQYF
>TRBJ1-1|NA|NA|TRBV7-8
TGTGCCAGCAGCCGTGGGGGGACTGAAGCTTTCTTT
CASSRGGTEAFF
>TRBJ2-7|NA|NA|TRBV6-1
TGTGCCAGTCTCTATGCCTACGAGCAGTACTTC
CASLYAYEQYF
>TRBJ1-2|NA|NA|TRBV4-2
TGTGCCAGCAGCCAAGATAGGGAGAAACGCGGCTACACCTTC
CASSQDREKRGYTF
>TRBJ2-7|NA|NA|TRBV11-2
TGTGCCAGCAGCTTAGTCCGGGGATCTCTATACGAGCAGTACTTC
CASSLVRGSLYEQYF
>TRBJ2-1|NA|NA|TRBV19
TGTGCCAGTAGTATAGATCTCGAGACCAATTATGAGGATGAGCAGTTCTTC
CASSIDLETNYEDEQFF
>TRBJ2-7|TRBD1|NA|TRBV19
TGTGCCAGTAGTGCCGGGACAGGGTCCTACGAGCAGTACTTC
CASSAGTGSYEQYF
>TRBJ2-1|NA|NA|TRBV9
TGTGCCAGCAGCGCCACCTACAATGAGCAGTTCTTC
CASSATYNEQFF
>TRBJ2-1|NA|NA|TRBV6-5
TGTGCCAGCAGTTACTCTGGGAGCTCCTACAATGAGCAGTTCTTC
CASSYSGSSYNEQFF
>TRBJ2-3|NA|once|TRBV27
TGTGCCAGCAATTGGGAGATGTCTACAGATACGCAGTATTTT
CASNWEMSTDTQYF
>TRBJ2-5|TRBD2|NA|TRBV19
TGTGCCAGTAGTATGGGGGCGGGGGGCAATGGAGAGACCCAGTACTTC
CASSMGAGGNGETQYF
>TRBJ2-1|NA|NA|TRBV27
TGTGCCAGCAGAATTACACAGGCCCCCAATGAGCAGTTCTTC
CASRITQAPNEQFF
>TRBJ2-1|TRBD2|once|TRBV5-4
TGTGCCAGCAGCTTAGGAGGAACTAGCGGATACAATGAGCAGTTCTTC
CASSLGGTSGYNEQFF
>TRBJ1-1|TRBD1|NA|TRBV7-9
TGTGCCAGCAGCTTACAGGGGGCAGAAGGCACTGAAGCTTTCTTT
CASSLQGAEGTEAFF
>TRBJ2-5|TRBD2|NA|TRBV6-5
TGTGCCAGCAGTTACGGTACGGGAGGTCTTGAGACCCAGTACTTC
CASSYGTGGLETQYF
>TRBJ2-1|NA|NA|TRBV11-3
TGTGCCAGCAGCCCGACTCGCAATGAGCAGTTCTTC
CASSPTRNEQFF
>TRBJ1-5|TRBD1|NA|TRBV10-1
TGCGCCAGCAGTGAGGATAGGACAGGCCTTAATCAGCCCCAGCATTTT
CASSEDRTGLNQPQHF
>TRBJ2-1|TRBD2|once|TRBV11-2
TGTGCCAGCAGCAAAAGCGGGAGGGCGAATGAGCAGTTCTTC
CASSKSGRANEQFF
>TRBJ2-3|NA|NA|TRBV6-5
TGTGCCAGCAGCCATCGGTGGACAAGCACAGATACGCAGTATTTT
CASSHRWTSTDTQYF
>TRBJ1-1|TRBD1|NA|TRBV7-3
TGTGCCAGCAGCTTGGACAGGCGGAACACTGAAGCTTTCTTT
CASSLDRRNTEAFF
>TRBJ2-7|TRBD2|NA|TRBV5-4
TGTGCCAGCAGCCCCCCCGGGACTAGCGGATACGAGCAGTACTTC
CASSPPGTSGYEQYF
>TRBJ1-2|NA|NA|TRBV6-6
TGTGCCAGCAGTTACTGGGAGGGGCGCAATGACTACACCTTC
CASSYWEGRNDYTF
>TRBJ2-3|NA|NA|TRBV4-2
TGTGCCAGCAGCCAAGAGGCACCTAGCACAGATACGCAGTATTTT
CASSQEAPSTDTQYF
>TRBJ2-2|TRBD1|NA|TRBV30
TGTGCCTGGAGTTTCACATGGGGACAGGGTGACACCGGGGAGCTGTTTTTT
CAWSFTWGQGDTGELFF
>TRBJ2-7|TRBD1|NA|TRBV13
TGTGCCAGCAGCTTCACAGTGATTGGACAGGGAAAGGACGAGCAGTACTTC
CASSFTVIGQGKDEQYF
>TRBJ1-4|NA|once|TRBV9
TGTGCCAGCAGCGTGGGAGCTGCCCCGACAACTAATGAAAAACTGTTTTTT
CASSVGAAPTTNEKLFF